The sample holds a few counts of the clone carrying this TCR beta chain. The antigen remains undetermined. Blood sampling took place at baseline, cycle 4 day 1, and cycle 7 day 1. The sample originates from a study of OX40 agonist ivuxolimab in advanced cancers. Across the study: Patients were given ivuxolimab, an antibody that agonizes OX40 (CD134). Study-wide points: At 0.1 to 3.0 mg/kg, clonal expansion of CD4+ and CD8+ blood T cells had occurred by week 6. In the 0.1-3.0 mg/kg groups, partial responders showed among the lowest expansion.

V was shortened by 3 bases and J by 6 bases, with 18 bases between the two germline ends. Germline V gene data show CDR1 as SGHRS and CDR2 as YFSETQ. The CDR3 totals 16 residues. Only in-frame clones appear in the TCRdb table, and some are missing; sequencing was by immunoSEQ multiplex PCR. The table includes around 48,000 clones, 83% detected once. The V gene is TRBV5-1, the J gene TRBJ2-2; D is possibly TRBD1 (8 bases). This clonotype originated in an adult with an advanced solid tumor such as melanoma, head and neck, liver or kidney cancer. The specimen was CD4+ or CD8+ T cells sorted from blood, collected in a trial of the OX40 agonist ivuxolimab. DNA of the CDR3: TGCGCCAGCAGCTGGGGGGGACAGGCTGCCGCCGGGGAGCTGTTTTTT. Translated, it gives CASSWGGQAAAGELFF.